Sequencing of this T cell receptor delta chain was carried out in a study of delta chain sequences of gamma delta T cells (dated by TCRdb to 2016 to 2017). This clone has more than one count but fewer than ten. The clone's antigen remains unknown. Qualities for individual bases were not recorded, and no much larger clone is one base off. The sample contains more than one DNA sequence encoding this CDR3. Receptors were amplified or captured by 5' RACE. The listed sequencing device is Illumina MiSeq. TCRdb called clones from the public reads with CATT, and repeated DNA sequences were later combined into one row. The sample contains fewer than 2,500 delta-chain clones, 28% of them found a single time. The top ten constitute under 20% of the sample. The CDR3 goes from the cysteine to the phenylalanine over 18 residues. Solely the CDR3 DNA is kept, with 54 bases framed from the first base. The germline V gene sets CDR1 to GEAIGNYY and CDR2 to EKD. The germline V end is reduced by 0 bases and the J end by 4 bases; junction bases left unmatched: 12.

The sequence came from a human donor in good health. This chain joins TRDV2 to TRDJ1; the junction holds 11 bases that match TRDD3. Material: either unsorted cells or a sorted T cell fraction (not recorded which). Read as DNA, the sequence is TGTGCCTGTGACACCTTGGGGGATACGGGGCTGTACGGCGATAAACTCATCTTT. Translated, it reads CACDTLGDTGLYGDKLIF.